These 11 T cell receptor beta chains were all obtained from the same sample, sequenced in a study of vaccination and CD4 T cells after COVID-19. Treatment defined: roughly nine-day PBMC culture with coronavirus spike peptide pools or control peptides (ViraFEST assay). Antigens of these TCRs are unknown. The assay that was used to sequence DNA from cultured CD4+ T cells was the Oncomine TCR Beta short-read assay. TCRdb processed the PCR reads anew with MiXCR; each CDR3 protein has one entry. This table holds 9,000 to 15,000 distinct CDR3 sequences, 45% to 60% found once. What was sequenced was CD4+ T cells from blood, cultured in vitro. Every receptor here comes from a human donor who had recovered from COVID-19.

This clonotype appeared a single time. The CDR3 here is CASGARRSERQLAYEQYF. The CDR3, as DNA: TGTGCCAGCGGGGCGAGGCGTAGCGAGAGACAACTAGCCTACGAGCAGTACTTC. The J gene is TRBJ2-7, the V gene TRBV11-2; D may match TRBD1 or TRBD2 (5 bases each). With 8 bases removed from V and 2 bases from J, the gap between germline ends came to 28 bases. Per germline, CDR1 SGHAT and CDR2 FQNNGV. This CDR3 has 18 residues.

In its sample, this clonotype was seen once. This chain joins TRBV12-5 and TRBJ2-2; 7 nucleotides align to TRBD1. CDR3 size: 14 residues. J was trimmed by 4 bases and V by 3 bases; bases with no gene match: 2. Germline V CDR1 and CDR2: LGHNT, FRNRAP. For the CDR3, the DNA is TGTGCTAGTGGTTTTGGACAGGCCACCGGGGAGCTGTTTTTT. It is translated as CASGFGQATGELFF.

The chain is built from TRBV4-3 and TRBJ1-3; D gene uncertain. Trimming pared 3 bases from V and 2 bases from J, leaving 5 bases between. The CDR3 has 13 residues. Germline CDR1 LGHNA, CDR2 YSLEER. This CDR3 is CASSQVPGNTIYF. CDR3 nucleotides: TGCGCCAGCAGCCAGGTGCCTGGAAACACCATATATTTT.

This clonotype appeared a single time. The chain links TRBV6-2 or TRBV6-3 to TRBJ2-7; 7 bases are a match to TRBD2. This CDR3 spans 12 amino acids. Germline CDR1 MNHEY, CDR2 SVGEGT. V shed 6 bases, J shed 5 bases, and the junction held 4 bases outside the gene matches. CDR3 protein: CASRLARHEQYF. As DNA, the CDR3 is TGTGCCAGCAGACTAGCGCGGCACGAGCAGTACTTC.

This clonotype was counted between two and nine times. This chain uses TRBV20-1 with TRBJ1-5; D perhaps matches TRBD1 (5 bases). The V gene lost 0 bases and the J gene lost 4 bases, with 13 bases spanning the gap. Germline loops: CDR1 DFQATT, CDR2 SNEGSKA (reference sequence). The CDR3 loop spans 15 amino acids. CDR3 sequence: CSARDRGGGNQPQHF. Here the CDR3 DNA reads TGCAGTGCTAGAGATAGGGGAGGCGGGAATCAGCCCCAGCATTTT.

The chain links TRBV6-2 or TRBV6-3 to TRBJ2-3, with a tentative D call TRBD2 (6 bases). The V and J ends lost 4 bases and 3 bases respectively, with 14 bases between them. The germline gives CDR1 MNHEY, CDR2 SVGEGT. The CDR3 is made up of 15 amino acids. The CDR3 region has the DNA TGTGCCAGCAGTTCTAGACCCGGGGGAACAGATACGCAGTATTTT. It specifies CASSSRPGGTDTQYF.

The gene calls are TRBV12-3 or TRBV12-4 and TRBJ1-2, with a weak D call TRBD1 (5 bases). This CDR3 region has 14 residues. V was clipped by 5 bases and J by 4 bases, with 14 bases between them. As DNA, the CDR3 is TGTGCCAGCAGTCCTCACGGGGCGGGCTATGGCTACACCTTC. Protein product: CASSPHGAGYGYTF.

The rearrangement links TRBV27 to TRBJ1-2, with a weak D call TRBD1 (5 bases). V lost 2 bases, J lost 7 bases, and 14 bases lay in between. Germline V gene lookup returns CDR1 MNHEY and CDR2 SMNVEV (reference sequence). The CDR3 totals 14 residues. Written as DNA, the CDR3 is TGTGCCAGCAGTTTAGGTTTGACAGTCGGTGGCTACACCTTC. Its protein product is CASSLGLTVGGYTF.

This rearrangement joins TRBV20-1 to TRBJ1-1; D is possibly TRBD1 (5 bases). From germline, CDR1 is DFQATT and CDR2 SNEGSKA (reference sequence). Trimming removed 2 bases from V and 3 bases from J, with 7 bases in between. This CDR3 region has 12 residues. CDR3 coding DNA: TGCAGTGCTAGACAGGGCTACACTGAAGCTTTCTTT. Its translation is CSARQGYTEAFF.

This rearrangement joins TRBV6-5 to TRBJ1-1, with 8 bases fitting TRBD1. V lost 4 bases to trimming and J lost 6 bases; unmatched junction nucleotides: 7. The CDR3 has 14 residues. Per the germline V gene, CDR1 is MNHEY and CDR2 is SVGAGI. Written as DNA, the CDR3 is TGTGCCAGCAGTTCCAGGCAGGGGGCGTCTGAAGCTTTCTTT. Translating it yields CASSSRQGASEAFF.

This clonotype was seen a few times. The V and J genes are TRBV15 and TRBJ1-6; TRBD1 is a possible D gene (6 bases). The germline gives CDR1 LNHNV, CDR2 YYDKDF (reference sequence). The V gene lost 0 bases and the J gene lost 6 bases, with 9 bases spanning the gap. The CDR3 loop spans 15 amino acids. DNA for the CDR3: TGTGCCACCAGCAGAGATCCAGGGGTTAATTCACCCCTCCACTTT. Its protein product is CATSRDPGVNSPLHF.